This TCR beta chain originates from a study of shared clonotypes between healthy human individuals. Profiling relied on immunoSEQ multiplex PCR, and the TCRdb table lists in-frame clones only, not all of them. The data show 170,000 or so clones, approximately 62% seen once. Germline CDR1 reads KGHSH; CDR2 reads LQKENI. V lost 1 base, J lost 2 bases, and 9 bases lay in between. This CDR3 is built from 15 residues. The V and J genes are TRBV18 and TRBJ2-1; a weak D match, TRBD1 (6 bases). Sample: memory CD4+ T cells sorted from blood. Indicated subset: CD45RA-negative fraction. The TCR originated in a man under 40 in good health. The CDR3 spells CASSPQQGAYNEQFF. CDR3 DNA: TGTGCCAGCTCACCACAACAGGGAGCCTACAATGAGCAGTTCTTC.